This TCR beta chain was found in a study of T-cell reconstitution after alpha-beta-depleted transplantation in children. Whole-study findings and limits: At the one-year point after transplant, T-cell counts and TCRbeta diversity were found to come mostly from T cells that had been newly produced. The study traced high day-60 TCRbeta diversity in some patients to surviving recipient T cells and thymic progenitors. There were reportedly several hundred expanded graft clones from which alpha-beta T cells came about two months after transplant.

This clonotype was seen only a few times. The antigen remains undetermined. Per the germline V gene, CDR1 is MNHNS and CDR2 is SASEGT. Losses at the gene ends were 1 base for V and 7 bases for J; bases not matched to a gene: 6. The CDR3 has 15 amino acids. Preparation of the TCRbeta library involved a method that used unique molecular identifiers. TCRdb called the PCR reads again in MiXCR, with one record for every CDR3 protein. The repertoire holds hundreds of thousands of distinct CDR3 sequences, around 8.4% seen once, with 35% in the top ten. The sequencing used PBMCs, mostly from graft donor cells, collected 360 days after TCRalphabeta/CD19-depleted stem cell transplant. The sequence was obtained from a male patient between 2 and 10 years old who had a stem cell transplant for acute myeloid leukemia, so the T cells may come from the graft donor. This chain uses TRBV6-1 with TRBJ2-1; 8 bases match TRBD2. The CDR3 is CASSEGASGLNEQFF. For the CDR3, the DNA is TGTGCCAGCAGTGAAGGCGCTAGCGGGTTGAATGAGCAGTTCTTC.